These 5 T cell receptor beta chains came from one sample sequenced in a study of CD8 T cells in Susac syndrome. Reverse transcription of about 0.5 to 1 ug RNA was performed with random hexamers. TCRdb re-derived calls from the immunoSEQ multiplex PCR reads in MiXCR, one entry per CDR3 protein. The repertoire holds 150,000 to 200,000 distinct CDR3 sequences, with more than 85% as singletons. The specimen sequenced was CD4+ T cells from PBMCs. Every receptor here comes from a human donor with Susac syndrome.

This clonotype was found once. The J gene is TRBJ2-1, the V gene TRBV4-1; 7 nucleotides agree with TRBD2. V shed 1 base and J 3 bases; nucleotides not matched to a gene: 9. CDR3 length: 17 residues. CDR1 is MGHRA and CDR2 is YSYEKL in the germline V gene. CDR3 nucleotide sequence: TGCGCCAGCAGCCAAGCCCTCTCGACTAGCCGCTACAATGAGCAGTTCTTC. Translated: CASSQALSTSRYNEQFF.

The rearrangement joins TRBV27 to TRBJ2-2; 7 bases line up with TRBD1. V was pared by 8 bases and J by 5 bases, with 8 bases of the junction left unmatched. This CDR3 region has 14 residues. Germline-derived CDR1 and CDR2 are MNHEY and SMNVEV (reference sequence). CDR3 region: CASGTGQRTGELFF. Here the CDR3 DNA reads TGTGCCAGCGGCACGGGACAGAGAACCGGGGAGCTGTTTTTT.

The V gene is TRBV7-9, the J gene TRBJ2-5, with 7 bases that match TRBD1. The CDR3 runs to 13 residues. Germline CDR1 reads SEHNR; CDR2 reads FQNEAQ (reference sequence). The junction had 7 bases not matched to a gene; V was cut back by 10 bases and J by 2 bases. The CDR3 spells CATRTGRQETQYF. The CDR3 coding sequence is TGTGCCACTAGGACAGGAAGACAAGAGACCCAGTACTTC. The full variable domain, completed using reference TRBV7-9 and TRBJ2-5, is DTGVSQNPRHKITKRGQNVTFRCDPISEHNRLYWYRQTLGQGPEFLTYFQNEAQLEKSRLLSDRFSAERPKGSFSTLEIQRTEQGDSAMYLCATRTGRQETQYFGPGTRLLVL.

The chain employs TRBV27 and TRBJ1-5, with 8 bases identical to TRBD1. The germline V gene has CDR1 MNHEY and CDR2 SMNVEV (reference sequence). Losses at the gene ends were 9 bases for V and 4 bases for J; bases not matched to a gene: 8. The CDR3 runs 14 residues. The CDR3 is CASSLTGENQPQHF. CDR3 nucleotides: TGTGCCAGTAGTCTGACAGGGGAGAATCAGCCCCAGCATTTT.

The CDR3 protein is CASSLVGQPQHF. CDR3 DNA sequence: TGTGCCAGCAGCTTGGTTGGACAGCCCCAGCATTTT. The chain is built from TRBV5-6 and TRBJ1-5; D not certain. Trimming removed 0 bases at V and 7 bases at J, with 5 bases between. The germline V gene encodes CDR1 SGHDT and CDR2 YYEEEE. The CDR3 runs to 12 residues.